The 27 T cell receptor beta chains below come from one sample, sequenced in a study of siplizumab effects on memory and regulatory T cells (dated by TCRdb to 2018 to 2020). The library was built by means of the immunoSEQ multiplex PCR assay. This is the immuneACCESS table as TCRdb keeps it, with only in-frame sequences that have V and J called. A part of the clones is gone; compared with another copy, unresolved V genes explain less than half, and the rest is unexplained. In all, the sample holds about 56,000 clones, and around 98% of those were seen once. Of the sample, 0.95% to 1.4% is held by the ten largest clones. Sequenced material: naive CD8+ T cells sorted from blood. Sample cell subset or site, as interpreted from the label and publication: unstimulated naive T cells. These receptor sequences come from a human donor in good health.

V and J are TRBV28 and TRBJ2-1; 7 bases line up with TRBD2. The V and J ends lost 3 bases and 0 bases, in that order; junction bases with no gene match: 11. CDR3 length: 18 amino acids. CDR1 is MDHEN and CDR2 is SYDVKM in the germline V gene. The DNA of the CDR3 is TGTGCCAGCAGTTTCCCGGGGTTGCGGACTAGCTCCTACAATGAGCAGTTCTTC. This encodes CASSFPGLRTSSYNEQFF. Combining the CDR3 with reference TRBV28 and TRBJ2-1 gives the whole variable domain DVKVTQSSRYLVKRTGEKVFLECVQDMDHENMFWYRQDPGLGLRLIYFSYDVKMKEKGDIPEGYSVSREKKERFSLILESASTNQTSMYLCASSFPGLRTSSYNEQFFGPGTRLTVL.

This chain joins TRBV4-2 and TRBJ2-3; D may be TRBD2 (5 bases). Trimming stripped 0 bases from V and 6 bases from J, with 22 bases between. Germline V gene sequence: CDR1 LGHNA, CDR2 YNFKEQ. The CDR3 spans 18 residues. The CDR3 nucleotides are TGTGCCAGCAGCCAAGATCTGTGGCGGGCCACCGAATCGGATACGCAGTATTTT. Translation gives CASSQDLWRATESDTQYF.

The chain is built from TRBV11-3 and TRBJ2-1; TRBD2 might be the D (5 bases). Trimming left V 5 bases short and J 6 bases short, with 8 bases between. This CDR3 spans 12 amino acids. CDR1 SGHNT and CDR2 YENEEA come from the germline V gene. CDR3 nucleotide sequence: TGTGCCAGCAGCACCCGGGGCAATGAGCAGTTCTTC. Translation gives CASSTRGNEQFF. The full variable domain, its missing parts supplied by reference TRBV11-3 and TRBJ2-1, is EAGVVQSPRYKIIEKKQPVAFWCNPISGHNTLYWYLQNLGQGPELLIRYENEEAVDDSQLPKDRFSAERLKGVDSTLKIQPAELGDSAVYLCASSTRGNEQFFGPGTRLTVL.

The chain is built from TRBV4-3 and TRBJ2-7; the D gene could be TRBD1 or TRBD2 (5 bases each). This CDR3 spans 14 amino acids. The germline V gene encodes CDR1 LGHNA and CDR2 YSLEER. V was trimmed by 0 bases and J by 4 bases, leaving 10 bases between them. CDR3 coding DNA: TGCGCCAGCAGCCAAGACCCGGGACCGTACGAGCAGTACTTC. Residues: CASSQDPGPYEQYF.

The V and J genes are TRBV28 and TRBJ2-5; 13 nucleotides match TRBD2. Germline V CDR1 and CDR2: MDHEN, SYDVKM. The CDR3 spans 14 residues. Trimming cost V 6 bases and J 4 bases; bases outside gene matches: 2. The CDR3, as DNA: TGTGCCAGCAGACTAGCGGGAGGGCGAGAGACCCAGTACTTC. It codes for CASRLAGGRETQYF.

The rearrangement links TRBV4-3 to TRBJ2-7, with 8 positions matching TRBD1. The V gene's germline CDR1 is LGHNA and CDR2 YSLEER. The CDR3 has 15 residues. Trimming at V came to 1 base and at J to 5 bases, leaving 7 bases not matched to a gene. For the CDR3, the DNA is TGCGCCAGCAGCCAAGCCTTCGGGACAGGTGACGAGCAGTACTTC. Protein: CASSQAFGTGDEQYF.

The CDR3 DNA sequence: TGTGCCAGTAGTCTCACAGCGAACACTGAAGCTTTCTTT. It is translated as CASSLTANTEAFF. This chain links TRBV19 with TRBJ1-1; no definite D call. The germline gives CDR1 LNHDA, CDR2 SQIVND (reference sequence). Trimming removed 5 bases from V and 1 base from J, with 8 bases in between. The length of the CDR3 is 13 residues.

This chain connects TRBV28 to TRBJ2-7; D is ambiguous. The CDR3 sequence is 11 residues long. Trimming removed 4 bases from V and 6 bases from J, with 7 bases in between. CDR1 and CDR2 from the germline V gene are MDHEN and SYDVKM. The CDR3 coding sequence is TGTGCCAGCAGTTCGAAACGCGAGCAGTACTTC. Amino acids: CASSSKREQYF.

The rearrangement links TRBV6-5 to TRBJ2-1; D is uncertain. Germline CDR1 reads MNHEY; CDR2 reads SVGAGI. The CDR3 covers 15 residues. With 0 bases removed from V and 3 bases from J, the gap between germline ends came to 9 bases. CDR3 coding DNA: TGTGCCAGCAGTTACTCCGAGTCCCTCTACAATGAGCAGTTCTTC. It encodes CASSYSESLYNEQFF.

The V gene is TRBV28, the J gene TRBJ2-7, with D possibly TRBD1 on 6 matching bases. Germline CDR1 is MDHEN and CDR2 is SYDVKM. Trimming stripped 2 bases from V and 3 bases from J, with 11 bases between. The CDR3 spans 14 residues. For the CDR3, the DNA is TGTGCCAGCAGTTTAGAGGGGGACGGCTACGAGCAGTACTTC. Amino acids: CASSLEGDGYEQYF.

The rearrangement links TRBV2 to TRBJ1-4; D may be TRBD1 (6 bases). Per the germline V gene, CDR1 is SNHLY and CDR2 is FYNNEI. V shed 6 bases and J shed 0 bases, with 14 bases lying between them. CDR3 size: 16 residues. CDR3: CASRPDRAATNEKLFF. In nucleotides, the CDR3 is TGTGCCAGCAGGCCGGACAGAGCTGCAACTAATGAAAAACTGTTTTTT.

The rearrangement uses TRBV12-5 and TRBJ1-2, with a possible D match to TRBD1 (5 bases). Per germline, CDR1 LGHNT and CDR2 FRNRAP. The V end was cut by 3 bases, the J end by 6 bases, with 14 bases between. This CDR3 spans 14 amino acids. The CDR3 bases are TGTGCTAGTGGTTTATTAGGGGCTACGGATGGCTACACCTTC. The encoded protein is CASGLLGATDGYTF.

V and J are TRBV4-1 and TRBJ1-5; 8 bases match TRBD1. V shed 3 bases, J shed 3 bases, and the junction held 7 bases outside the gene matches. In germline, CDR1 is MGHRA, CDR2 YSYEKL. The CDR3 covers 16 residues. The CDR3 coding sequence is TGCGCCAGCAGCCATCCCGGGACAGGAGACAATCAGCCCCAGCATTTT. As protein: CASSHPGTGDNQPQHF.

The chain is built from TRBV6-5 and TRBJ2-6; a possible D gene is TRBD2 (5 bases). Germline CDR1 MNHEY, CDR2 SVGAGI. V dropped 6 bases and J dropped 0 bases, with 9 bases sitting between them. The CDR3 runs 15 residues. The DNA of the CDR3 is TGTGCCAGCAGATTAGGACTCTCTGGGGCCAACGTCCTGACTTTC. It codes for CASRLGLSGANVLTF.

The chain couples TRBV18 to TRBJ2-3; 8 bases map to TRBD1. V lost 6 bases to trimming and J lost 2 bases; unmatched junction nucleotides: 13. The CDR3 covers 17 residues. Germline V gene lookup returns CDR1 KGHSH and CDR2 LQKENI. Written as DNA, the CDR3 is TGTGCCAGCTCTCCCAATCTAGGGACAGGACCCACAGATACGCAGTATTTT. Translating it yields CASSPNLGTGPTDTQYF.

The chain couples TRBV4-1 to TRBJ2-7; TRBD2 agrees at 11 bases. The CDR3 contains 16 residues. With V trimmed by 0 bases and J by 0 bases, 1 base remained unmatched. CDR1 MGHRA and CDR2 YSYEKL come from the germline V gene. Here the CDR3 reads CASSQDGTSGSYEQYF. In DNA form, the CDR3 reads TGCGCCAGCAGCCAAGATGGGACTAGCGGCTCCTACGAGCAGTACTTC.

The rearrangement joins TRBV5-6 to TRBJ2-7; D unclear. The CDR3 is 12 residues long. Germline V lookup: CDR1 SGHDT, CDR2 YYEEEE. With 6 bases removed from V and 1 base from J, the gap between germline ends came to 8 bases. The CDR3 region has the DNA TGTGCCAGCACCTCTTTTTCCTACGAGCAGTACTTC. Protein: CASTSFSYEQYF.

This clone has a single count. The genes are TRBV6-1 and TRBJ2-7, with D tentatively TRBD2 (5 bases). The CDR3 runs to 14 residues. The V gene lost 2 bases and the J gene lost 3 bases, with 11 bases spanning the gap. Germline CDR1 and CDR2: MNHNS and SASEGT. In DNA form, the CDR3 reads TGTGCCAGCAGTGAAAGGTCTAGCCTCTACGAGCAGTACTTC. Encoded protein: CASSERSSLYEQYF.

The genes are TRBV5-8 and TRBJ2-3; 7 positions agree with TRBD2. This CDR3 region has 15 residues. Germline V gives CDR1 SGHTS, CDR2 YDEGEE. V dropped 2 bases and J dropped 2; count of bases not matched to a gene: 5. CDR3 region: CASSFSGGNTDTQYF. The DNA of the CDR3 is TGTGCCAGCAGCTTTTCGGGGGGAAACACAGATACGCAGTATTTT.

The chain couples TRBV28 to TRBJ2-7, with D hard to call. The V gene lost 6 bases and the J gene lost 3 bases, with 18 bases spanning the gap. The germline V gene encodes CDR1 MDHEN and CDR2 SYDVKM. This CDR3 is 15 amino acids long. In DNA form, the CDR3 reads TGTGCCAGCAGCTCCTTTTCGGGCCCAAACTACGAGCAGTACTTC. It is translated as CASSSFSGPNYEQYF. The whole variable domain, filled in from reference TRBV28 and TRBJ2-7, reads DVKVTQSSRYLVKRTGEKVFLECVQDMDHENMFWYRQDPGLGLRLIYFSYDVKMKEKGDIPEGYSVSREKKERFSLILESASTNQTSMYLCASSSFSGPNYEQYFGPGTRLTVT.

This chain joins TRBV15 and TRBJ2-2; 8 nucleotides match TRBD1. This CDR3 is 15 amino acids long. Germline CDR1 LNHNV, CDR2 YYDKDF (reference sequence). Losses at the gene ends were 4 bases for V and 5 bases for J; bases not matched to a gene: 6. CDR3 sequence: CATSTRGRGTGELFF. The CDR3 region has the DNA TGTGCCACCAGCACCAGGGGGCGCGGGACCGGGGAGCTGTTTTTT.

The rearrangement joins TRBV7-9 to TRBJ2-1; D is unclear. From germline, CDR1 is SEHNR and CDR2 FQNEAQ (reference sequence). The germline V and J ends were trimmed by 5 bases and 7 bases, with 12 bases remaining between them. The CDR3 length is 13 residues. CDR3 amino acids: CASSPDLENEQFF. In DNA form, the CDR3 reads TGTGCCAGCAGCCCAGACCTGGAGAATGAGCAGTTCTTC.

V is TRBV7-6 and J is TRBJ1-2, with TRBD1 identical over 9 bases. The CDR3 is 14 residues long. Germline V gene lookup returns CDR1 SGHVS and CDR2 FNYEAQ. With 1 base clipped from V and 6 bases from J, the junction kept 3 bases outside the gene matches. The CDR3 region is CASSLETGGHGYTF. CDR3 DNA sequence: TGTGCCAGCAGCTTAGAGACAGGGGGACATGGCTACACCTTC.

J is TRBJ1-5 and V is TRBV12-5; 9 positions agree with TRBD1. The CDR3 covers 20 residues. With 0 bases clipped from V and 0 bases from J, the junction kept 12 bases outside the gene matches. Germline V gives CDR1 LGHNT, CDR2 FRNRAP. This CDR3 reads CASGLVWAGQGENSNQPQHF. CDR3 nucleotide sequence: TGTGCTAGTGGTTTGGTATGGGCGGGACAGGGTGAAAATAGCAATCAGCCCCAGCATTTT.

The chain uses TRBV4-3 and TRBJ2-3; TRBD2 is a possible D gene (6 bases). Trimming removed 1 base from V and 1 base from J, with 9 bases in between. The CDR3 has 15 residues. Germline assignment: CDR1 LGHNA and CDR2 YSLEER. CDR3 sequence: CASSQGSGGTDTQYF. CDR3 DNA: TGCGCCAGCAGCCAAGGGTCGGGAGGCACAGATACGCAGTATTTT.

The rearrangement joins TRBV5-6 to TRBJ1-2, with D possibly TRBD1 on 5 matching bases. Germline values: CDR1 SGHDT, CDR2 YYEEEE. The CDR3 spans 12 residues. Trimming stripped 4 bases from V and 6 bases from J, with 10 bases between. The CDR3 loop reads CASSDEQDGYTF. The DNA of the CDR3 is TGTGCCAGCAGCGATGAACAGGATGGCTACACCTTC.

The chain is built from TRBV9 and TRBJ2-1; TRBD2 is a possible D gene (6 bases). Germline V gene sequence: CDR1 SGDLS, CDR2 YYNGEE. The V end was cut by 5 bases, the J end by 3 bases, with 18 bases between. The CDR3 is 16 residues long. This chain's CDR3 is CASSALVSTSYNEQFF. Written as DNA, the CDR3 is TGTGCCAGCAGTGCGTTGGTGTCGACTAGCTACAATGAGCAGTTCTTC.